This TCR beta chain was recorded in a study of T cell changes during pregnancy in multiple sclerosis. Profiling relied on immunoSEQ multiplex PCR, and the TCRdb table lists in-frame clones only, not all of them. This repertoire shows 65,000 to 75,000 clones, roughly 90% found once; its top ten account for around 3.5%. V shed 4 bases and J 4 bases; nucleotides not matched to a gene: 10. The CDR3 loop spans 15 amino acids. The germline gives CDR1 LNHDA, CDR2 SQIVND (reference sequence). The V and J genes are TRBV19 and TRBJ2-7; 7 bases line up with TRBD1. The specimen comprised peripheral blood, sampled after pregnancy. This receptor was taken from a female donor in good health, enrolled as a control in a pregnancy study. The CDR3 region has the DNA TGTGCCAGTAGTAACCCGGGACAGATAAGGTACGAGCAGTACTTC. It translates to CASSNPGQIRYEQYF. The variable domain in full, completed from reference TRBV19 and TRBJ2-7, reads DGGITQSPKYLFRKEGQNVTLSCEQNLNHDAMYWYRQDPGQGLRLIYYSQIVNDFQKGDIAEGYSVSREKKESFPLTVTSAQKNPTAFYLCASSNPGQIRYEQYFGPGTRLTVT.